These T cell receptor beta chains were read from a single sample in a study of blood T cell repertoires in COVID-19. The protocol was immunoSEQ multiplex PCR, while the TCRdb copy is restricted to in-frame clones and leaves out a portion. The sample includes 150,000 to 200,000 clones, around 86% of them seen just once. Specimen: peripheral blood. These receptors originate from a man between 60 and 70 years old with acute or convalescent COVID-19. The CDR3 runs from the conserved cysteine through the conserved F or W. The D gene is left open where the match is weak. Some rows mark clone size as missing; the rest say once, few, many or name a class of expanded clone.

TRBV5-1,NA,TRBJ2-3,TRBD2,CASSPKAGATDTQYF,TGCGCCAGCAGCCCTAAAGCGGGAGCGACAGATACGCAGTATTTT
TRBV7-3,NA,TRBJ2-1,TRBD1,CASSLRQGTEQFF,TGTGCCAGCAGCTTAAGACAGGGGACCGAGCAGTTCTTC
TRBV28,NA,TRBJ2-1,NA,CASSSRRGLPSYNEQFF,TGTGCCAGCAGTTCCAGGAGGGGTTTACCCTCCTACAATGAGCAGTTCTTC
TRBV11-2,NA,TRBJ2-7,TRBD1,CASSISTGFEQYF,TGTGCCAGCAGCATCTCGACAGGGTTCGAGCAGTACTTC
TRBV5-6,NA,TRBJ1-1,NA,CASSSGFGSHTEAFF,TGTGCCAGCAGCTCCGGCTTCGGGAGTCATACTGAAGCTTTCTTT
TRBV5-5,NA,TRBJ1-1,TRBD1,CASSPWTGEMNTEAFF,TGTGCCAGCAGCCCTTGGACAGGGGAGATGAACACTGAAGCTTTCTTT
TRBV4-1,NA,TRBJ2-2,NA,CASSHASSTGELFF,TGCGCCAGCAGCCACGCTAGTTCAACCGGGGAGCTGTTTTTT
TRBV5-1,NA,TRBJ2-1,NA,CASSLDSSSYNEQFF,TGCGCCAGCAGCTTGGATTCCAGCTCCTACAATGAGCAGTTCTTC
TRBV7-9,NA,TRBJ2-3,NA,CASSLGSEDTQYF,TGTGCCAGCAGCTTAGGATCAGAAGATACGCAGTATTTT
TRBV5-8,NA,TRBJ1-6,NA,CASSLGLARNSPLHF,TGTGCCAGCAGCTTGGGGCTCGCTCGTAATTCACCCCTCCACTTT
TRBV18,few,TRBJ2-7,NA,CASSLRTGDEQYF,TGTGCCAGCTCACTAAGGACGGGGGACGAGCAGTACTTC
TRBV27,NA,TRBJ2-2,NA,CASSSPLSRQGTRGNTGELFF,TGTGCCAGCAGTTCCCCCCTTAGTCGACAGGGTACGCGGGGAAACACCGGGGAGCTGTTTTTT
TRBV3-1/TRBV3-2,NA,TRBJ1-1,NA,CASSQGGGNTEAFF,TGTGCCAGCAGCCAAGGCGGGGGGAACACTGAAGCTTTCTTT
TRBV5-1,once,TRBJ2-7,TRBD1,CASSLETGGRYEQYF,TGCGCCAGCAGCTTGGAAACAGGGGGACGCTACGAGCAGTACTTC
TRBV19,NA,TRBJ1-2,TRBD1,CASSMTPGQGGYGYTF,TGTGCCAGTAGTATGACCCCGGGACAGGGAGGCTATGGCTACACCTTC
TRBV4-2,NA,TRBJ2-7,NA,CASSPRGSYEQYF,TGTGCCAGCAGCCCCCGGGGGTCCTACGAGCAGTACTTC
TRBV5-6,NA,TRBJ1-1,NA,CASSLGLLGLAEAFF,TGTGCCAGCAGCTTAGGGCTTCTGGGGCTAGCTGAAGCTTTCTTT
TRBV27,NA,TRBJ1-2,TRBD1,CASSPGTVYGYTF,TGTGCCAGCAGTCCGGGGACAGTCTATGGCTACACCTTC
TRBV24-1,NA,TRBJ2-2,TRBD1,CATSDPDRGSTGELFF,TGTGCCACCAGTGATCCCGACAGGGGGAGCACCGGGGAGCTGTTTTTT
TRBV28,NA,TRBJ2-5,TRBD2,CASSPWGAGGTYQETQYF,TGTGCCAGCAGCCCTTGGGGGGCGGGAGGGACGTACCAAGAGACCCAGTACTTC
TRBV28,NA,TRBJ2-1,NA,CASIPAAGPYNEQFF,TGTGCCAGCATTCCTGCGGCGGGACCGTACAATGAGCAGTTCTTC
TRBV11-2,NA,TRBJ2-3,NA,CASCPGTDTQYF,TGTGCCAGCTGCCCGGGCACAGATACGCAGTATTTT
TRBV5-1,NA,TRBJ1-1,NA,CASSSGAGNTEAFF,TGCGCCAGCAGCTCCGGGGCGGGAAACACTGAAGCTTTCTTT
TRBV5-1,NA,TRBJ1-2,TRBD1,CASSPGQGQGYTF,TGCGCCAGCAGCCCGGGACAGGGTCAAGGCTACACCTTC
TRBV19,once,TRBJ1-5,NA,CASSSSGRPQHF,TGTGCCAGTAGTAGCTCTGGCCGGCCCCAGCATTTT
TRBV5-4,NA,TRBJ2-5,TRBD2,CASSFGGRALETQYF,TGTGCCAGCAGCTTTGGGGGGAGGGCCTTAGAGACCCAGTACTTC
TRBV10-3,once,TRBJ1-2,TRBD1,CAISEAMNRGADYGYTF,TGTGCCATCAGTGAGGCGATGAACAGGGGTGCGGACTATGGCTACACCTTC
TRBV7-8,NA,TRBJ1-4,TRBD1,CASSLLGQYNEKLFF,TGTGCCAGCAGCTTACTGGGACAGTATAATGAAAAACTGTTTTTT
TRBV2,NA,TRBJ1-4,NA,CASRLQGRDNEKLFF,TGTGCCAGCAGACTACAGGGACGGGATAATGAAAAACTGTTTTTT
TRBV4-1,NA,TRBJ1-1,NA,CASSPSGGARNTEAFF,TGCGCCAGCAGCCCCTCGGGGGGGGCGCGGAACACTGAAGCTTTCTTT
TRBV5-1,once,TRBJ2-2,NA,CASSLAAGTPGELFF,TGCGCCAGCAGCTTGGCGGCGGGAACACCCGGGGAGCTGTTTTTT
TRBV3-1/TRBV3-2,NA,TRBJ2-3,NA,CASSQEPHKSGYTDTQYF,TGTGCCAGCAGCCAAGAACCCCACAAAAGCGGCTACACAGATACGCAGTATTTT
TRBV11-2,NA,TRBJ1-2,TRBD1,CASSPNLLAGGSRGYTF,TGTGCCAGCAGCCCAAACCTCCTGGCAGGGGGCTCTCGGGGCTACACCTTC
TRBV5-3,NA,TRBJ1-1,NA,CARRHAGLAFF,TGTGCCAGAAGACACGCAGGTCTAGCTTTCTTT
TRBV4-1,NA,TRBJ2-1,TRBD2,CASSQATGTSGYNEQFF,TGCGCCAGCAGCCAAGCTACCGGGACTAGCGGTTACAATGAGCAGTTCTTC
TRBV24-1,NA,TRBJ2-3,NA,CATSDWGEETSTDTQYF,TGTGCCACCAGTGATTGGGGGGAGGAAACTAGCACAGATACGCAGTATTTT
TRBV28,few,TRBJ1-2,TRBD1,CASSLRDRGHGYTF,TGTGCCAGCAGTCTAAGGGACAGGGGGCATGGCTACACCTTC
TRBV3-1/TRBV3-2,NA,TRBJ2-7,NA,CASSQEPSEQYF,TGTGCCAGCAGCCAAGAGCCCAGCGAGCAGTACTTC
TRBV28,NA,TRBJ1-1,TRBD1,CATGTGSSEAFF,TGTGCCACAGGGACAGGGAGTTCTGAAGCTTTCTTT
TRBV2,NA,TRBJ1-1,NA,CASRARENTEAFF,TGTGCCAGCAGGGCCAGGGAGAACACTGAAGCTTTCTTT
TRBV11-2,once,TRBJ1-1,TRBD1,CASRGGQKNTEAFF,TGTGCCAGCAGAGGGGGACAGAAGAACACTGAAGCTTTCTTT
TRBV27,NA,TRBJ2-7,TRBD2,CASSSGTSFEQYF,TGTGCCAGCAGTTCGGGGACTAGTTTCGAGCAGTACTTC
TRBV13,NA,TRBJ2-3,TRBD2,CASSLRIAGVPDTQYF,TGTGCCAGCAGCCTCCGGATAGCGGGAGTCCCAGATACGCAGTATTTT
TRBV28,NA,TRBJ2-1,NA,CASSGLYNEQFF,TGTGCCAGCAGTGGGCTATACAATGAGCAGTTCTTC